The T cell receptor (beta chain) under discussion was sequenced for a study of shared clonotypes between healthy human individuals. General observations from the study: It was the few donors that limited the genetic and exposure-history diversity represented. Naive CD4 clonotypes were shared across several donors at roughly 4.6%.

V dropped 0 bases and J dropped 0; count of bases not matched to a gene: 1. Germline V gene lookup returns CDR1 GTSNPN and CDR2 SVGIG (reference sequence). The CDR3 has 14 residues. Using immunoSEQ multiplex PCR, the repertoire was profiled, and TCRdb retains in-frame clones only, with some absent. The table records about 340,000 clones, 73% of them present only once. Concerning this clone itself: Its antigen is not identified.

The chain carries TRBV30 and TRBJ1-1, with 7 positions matching TRBD1. This receptor was obtained from a man younger than 40 in good health. The sample was memory CD4+ T cells sorted from blood. As for subset: CD45RA-negative fraction. The CDR3 region is CAWSVGQLNTEAFF. CDR3 coding DNA: TGTGCCTGGAGTGTGGGACAGCTGAACACTGAAGCTTTCTTT.